This T cell receptor (beta chain) derives from a study of T cells in Graves' hyperthyroidism and ophthalmopathy. With 1 base removed from V and 7 bases from J, the gap between germline ends came to 10 bases. Per the germline V gene, CDR1 is SEHNR and CDR2 is FQNEAQ (reference sequence). The CDR3 has 13 residues. This clonotype showed up many times. TCR beta CDR3 regions were amplified from RNA transcripts. When the TCR CDR3 underwent first-round RT-PCR, the HTBI primer set was used. TCRdb re-derived calls from the multiplex PCR reads in MiXCR, one entry per CDR3 protein. Of tens of thousands of distinct CDR3 sequences listed, about 50% are singletons.

The sequence was collected from a woman aged 55 to 70 with Graves' ophthalmopathy. The sequenced material came from blood. The chain couples TRBV7-9 to TRBJ1-2; D perhaps matches TRBD1 (6 bases). The CDR3: CASSLGTVIGYTF. The CDR3 region has the DNA TGTGCCAGCAGCTTAGGGACAGTTATTGGCTACACCTTC.